Listed here is a single T cell receptor (beta chain). There is no known antigen for this receptor. Base qualities were left out, and no much larger clone turns up one base away. These data belong to a study of T cell clonotyping in hematopoietic cell transplantation (dated by TCRdb to 2020 to 2022). For the study in its entirety: The study collected 130 to 150 blood samples from under 45 consecutive transplant recipients and their related donors. Recruitment of patients was conducted between late 2015 and January 2017, and follow-up was continued until late 2020 or death.

For TCR beta sequencing, blood samples came from the related transplant donors. Nuclei Lysis Solution was used to extract genomic DNA from fresh or cryopreserved unfractionated peripheral blood mononuclear cells. With the immunoSEQ assay, which is a bias-controlled multiplex PCR relying on V- and J-specific primers, TCR beta CDR3 regions were amplified from genomic DNA. A proprietary barcode and Illumina adapter sequences were added to the CDR3 amplicons in a second PCR step. An Illumina MiSeq instrument was used to sequence the CDR3 libraries. On the authors' methods: Export and quality control were handled in immunoSEQ Analyzer 3.0, while downstream analyses relied on R Bioconductor and Immunarch. Only productive rearrangements in the normalized downsampled data set were used to calculate repertoire metrics. Pathologically expanded clonotypes were defined as those larger than 5 templates in the normalized cohort. Repertoire diversity was measured with the Inverse Simpson Index. CMV-specificity analyses were carried out on the non-normalized data set to capture all clonotypes. TCRdb's version of the immuneACCESS table is confined to in-frame rearrangements and falls short of the full clone set. An unresolved V gene accounts for under half of the shortfall where checked; the remainder is of unknown origin. V and J calls and clone size are copied from that table; D and trimming were computed from the DNA. This sample has 60,000 to 75,000 clones in its table, and around 94% of those were observed once. Clones ranked in the top ten supply 1.5% to 2% of the sample.

At the junction V is shortened by 4 bases and J by 5 bases; bases outside the gene matches: 9. Based on the germline V gene (reference sequence), the CDR1 and CDR2 sequences are SGHNT and YYREEE. From its cysteine to its phenylalanine, the CDR3 spans 16 amino acids. Only the CDR3 portion is preserved as DNA: 48 bases, with reading frame beginning at the first base. Summary of the overall study and its limitations: The sample size was limited, and CD4 and CD8 repertoire contributions could not be separated because cells were not sorted. Recipient TCR diversity fell after transplant, with pathologically expanded clonotypes rising progressively from day 30 to day 180. Overlap with donor repertoires was found for only a small fraction of recipient repertoires, with over 95% found to appear de novo at the given depth. Broader TCR repertoire diversity after transplant was predicted by Inverse Simpson Index values from donors and from recipients before transplant.

Material for sequencing was peripheral blood mononuclear cells. The chain couples TRBV5-4 to TRBJ2-2, with 9 bases in between that match TRBD2. This clonotype originated in a man aged 50 to 60 in good health. Some clones in this sample may be carry-over from other donors' samples. CDR3 loop: CASSPGGGRATGELFF. The nucleotide sequence is given as TGTGCCAGCAGCCCGGGGGGCGGGAGGGCGACCGGGGAGCTGTTTTTT.